This TCR beta chain was profiled in a study of cytomegalovirus exposure and HLA in healthy donors. Germline V gene data show CDR1 as MGHRA and CDR2 as YSYEKL. Deletions cut 4 bases from V and 6 bases from J, with 15 bases between. The CDR3 sequence is 14 residues long. Both 60 Vbeta primers and 13 Jbeta primers went into the PCR. Generated by immunoSEQ multiplex PCR, the TCRdb table keeps only in-frame clones and is missing some. The repertoire holds 130,000 or so clones, roughly 76% seen once, with 1.5% to 2% in the top ten. The source is a female donor in good health and CMV-seronegative. The rearrangement links TRBV4-1 to TRBJ1-2; D possibly corresponds to TRBD1 (6 bases). The sample was PBMCs. The CDR3 reads CASSRVKKGDGYTF. CDR3 bases: TGCGCCAGCAGCCGAGTAAAAAAGGGGGATGGCTACACCTTC.